These 5 T cell receptor beta chains share one sample of origin, sequenced in a study of identical twins. TCRdb reprocessed the 5' RACE reads via MiXCR and lists one record per CDR3 protein. The sample contains hundreds of thousands of distinct CDR3 sequences, about 12% of which appear only once. The sample also formed part of further work on yellow fever vaccine responses in identical twins.

The sequencing sample was made of CD8+ T cells sorted from blood. The receptors were gathered from a woman aged 18-30 years in good health.

This clonotype was found a few times. The V and J genes are TRBV20-1 and TRBJ2-1, with TRBD1 matching over 8 bases. CDR3 length: 12 residues. Looked up from germline, CDR1 is DFQATT and CDR2 is SNEGSKA (reference sequence). V lost 5 bases and J lost 9; bases outside the gene matches: 6. CDR3 nucleotide sequence: TGCAGTGCTCGGACAGGGACTGGTGAGCAGTTCTTC. It encodes CSARTGTGEQFF.

The J gene is TRBJ2-2, the V gene TRBV27; TRBD2 agrees at 9 bases. There are 18 residues in the CDR3. The junction had 13 bases not matched to a gene; V was cut back by 5 bases and J by 3 bases. CDR1 is MNHEY, CDR2 SMNVEV, per germline (reference sequence). The CDR3 sequence: CASSTRAGGPKDTGELFF. Written as DNA, the CDR3 is TGTGCCAGCAGTACCCGGGCGGGAGGGCCTAAGGACACCGGGGAGCTGTTTTTT.

J is TRBJ2-7 and V is TRBV5-1; the match to TRBD1 covers 8 bases. This CDR3 contains 14 residues. The germline CDR1 and CDR2 sequences are SGHRS and YFSETQ. The V segment lost 7 bases and the J segment 5 bases; nucleotides outside the gene matches: 11. The CDR3 region has the DNA TGCGCCAGCCGCCGGACAGGGTTGGACGACGAGCAGTACGTC. This codes for CASRRTGLDDEQYV.

This clonotype was seen a few times. The chain is built from TRBV2 and TRBJ2-1, with 7 bases lining up with TRBD1. V was pared by 6 bases and J by 2 bases, with 4 bases of the junction left unmatched. CDR1 and CDR2 (germline): SNHLY, FYNNEI. This CDR3 contains 14 residues. The CDR3 nucleotides are TGTGCCAGCAGATACAGGGGCACCTACAATGAGCAGTTCTTC. This encodes CASRYRGTYNEQFF.

The rearrangement joins TRBV5-1 to TRBJ2-2, with 14 nucleotides matching TRBD2. The CDR3 sequence is 17 residues long. Germline V CDR1 and CDR2: SGHRS, YFSETQ. Trimming removed 0 bases from V and 7 bases from J; junction bases left unmatched: 5. The chain's CDR3 is CASSLAGLAGVGGELFF. CDR3 DNA sequence: TGCGCCAGCAGCTTGGCGGGACTAGCGGGAGTCGGCGGGGAGCTGTTTTTT.